These T cell receptor beta chains were read from a single sample in a study of T cell responses to AZD1222 COVID-19 vaccine. Clones were read by immunoSEQ multiplex PCR, and TCRdb kept only the in-frame ones, dropping some. The table includes 95,000 to 150,000 clones, around 87% detected once. The sequenced sample was peripheral blood, obtained on day 0 of AZD1222 vaccination. Receptor source: an adult in good health. CDR3s include the opening cysteine and the closing phenylalanine or tryptophan. Each record gives: D gene, J gene, clone size, V gene, CDR3 DNA, CDR3 protein. D genes are given only for firm matches. Not all rows give a size; the values are once, few, many and, for expanded clones, a class.

NA TRBJ1-4 NA TRBV4-1 TGCGCCAGCAGCCAAGATCCCGGGGCTGAAAAACTGTTTTTT CASSQDPGAEKLFF
NA TRBJ2-7 NA TRBV12-3/TRBV12-4 TGTGCCAGCAGCTTACAGGGTCCCTACGAGCAGTACTTC CASSLQGPYEQYF
NA TRBJ2-5 NA TRBV7-9 TGTGCCAGCAGCTACCACTCGGAAGAGACCCAGTACTTC CASSYHSEETQYF
NA TRBJ1-1 NA TRBV18 TGTGCCAGCTCACCGAACACTGAAGCTTTCTTT CASSPNTEAFF
NA TRBJ2-7 once TRBV5-1 TGCGCCAGCAGTTCTAAGGACGGTTCTTACGAGCAGTACTTC CASSSKDGSYEQYF
TRBD1 TRBJ2-2 NA TRBV10-3 TGTGCCATCAGCCGAACCGGGACAGCGAACACCGGGGAGCTGTTTTTT CAISRTGTANTGELFF
TRBD2 TRBJ2-7 NA TRBV9 TGTGCCAGCAGCGTGCTAGCGGGGGGGCGGGACGAGCAGTACTTC CASSVLAGGRDEQYF
NA TRBJ2-5 NA TRBV3-1/TRBV3-2 TGTGCCAGCAGCCACCCACCAGAACTGCCCCAGTACTTC CASSHPPELPQYF
NA TRBJ1-2 NA TRBV9 TGTGCCAGCAGCGGAGTGGACCGACCGAGTGGCTACACCTTC CASSGVDRPSGYTF
NA TRBJ1-5 NA TRBV4-1 TGCGCCAGCAGCCCCCACCAGGACAGTAATCAGCCCCAGCATTTT CASSPHQDSNQPQHF
NA TRBJ2-5 NA TRBV28 TGTGCCAGCAGTCCCTCCGGGGGTGGAGAGACCCAGTACTTC CASSPSGGGETQYF
TRBD1 TRBJ2-1 NA TRBV24-1 TGTGCCACCAGTGGTCCCCAGGGGGCGGATTTCAATGAGCAGTTCTTC CATSGPQGADFNEQFF
NA TRBJ1-2 NA TRBV3-1/TRBV3-2 TGTGCCAGCAGCCCCGCTCAGGACTATGGCTACACCTTC CASSPAQDYGYTF
TRBD1 TRBJ1-1 NA TRBV5-1 TGCGCCAGCAACCCTGACAGGGGAGAATATGAAGCTTTCTTT CASNPDRGEYEAFF
TRBD2 TRBJ2-1 NA TRBV7-3 TGTGCCAGCAGCCCGATGGCGTCTAGCGGGGGCCATGAGCAGTTCTTC CASSPMASSGGHEQFF
TRBD1 TRBJ1-6 NA TRBV18 TGTGCCAGCTCATCAAAGCCCGGGACAGGGAACGGGTCACCCCTCCACTTT CASSSKPGTGNGSPLHF
TRBD2 TRBJ2-3 NA TRBV7-2 TGTGCCAGCAGCCCTGGACTAGCTCTCGCAGATACGCAGTATTTT CASSPGLALADTQYF
NA TRBJ1-5 NA TRBV6-1 TGTGCCAGCAGTGGTTCTTTGGTTCAGGGGAAGAATCAGCCCCAGCATTTT CASSGSLVQGKNQPQHF
TRBD1 TRBJ1-1 NA TRBV6-5 TGTGCCAGCAGCTACTGGGGACAGGGAGACACTGAAGCTTTCTTT CASSYWGQGDTEAFF
NA TRBJ1-1 NA TRBV5-6 TGTGCCAGCAGCGCTGTAATCAGGGCTTGGGACACTGAAGCTTTCTTT CASSAVIRAWDTEAFF
NA TRBJ2-7 NA TRBV27 TGTGCCAGCAGTTTACTAAACCACAGGGCCTACGAGCAGTACTTC CASSLLNHRAYEQYF
NA TRBJ2-7 NA TRBV23-1 TGCGCCAGCAGTCAATCGGGCACCTACGAGCAGTACTTC CASSQSGTYEQYF
NA TRBJ1-6 NA TRBV3-1/TRBV3-2 TGTGCCAGCAGCCGTCAGCAGGGAGCCTATAATTCACCCCTCCACTTT CASSRQQGAYNSPLHF
NA TRBJ2-7 NA TRBV9 TGTGCCAGCAGCGTAGGAGGGCAGGGATTTGGCTACGAGCAGTACTTC CASSVGGQGFGYEQYF
NA TRBJ2-3 NA TRBV24-1 TGTGCCACCAGTGATTTGGTTCAGGGCACAGATACGCAGTATTTT CATSDLVQGTDTQYF
NA TRBJ2-3 NA TRBV15 TGTGCCACCAGCGGCGGCCTCGGGACAGATACGCAGTATTTT CATSGGLGTDTQYF
TRBD1 TRBJ1-1 NA TRBV5-4 TGTGCCAGCAGCTGGGGACAGGTTATGAACACTGAAGCTTTCTTT CASSWGQVMNTEAFF
NA TRBJ2-3 NA TRBV9 TGTGCCAGCAGCGTAGACAGCACAGATACGCAGTATTTT CASSVDSTDTQYF
NA TRBJ1-2 NA TRBV6-5 TGTGCCAGCAGTTACAGGCGGGCCGCTCGGGACTATGGCTACACCTTC CASSYRRAARDYGYTF
NA TRBJ1-5 NA TRBV21-1 TGTGCCAGCAGCAAACTAGGGGTGAATCAGCCCCAGCATTTT CASSKLGVNQPQHF
NA TRBJ2-5 NA TRBV28 TGTGCCAGCAGTTTGGGGGGAGCGGCGGAGACCCAGTACTTC CASSLGGAAETQYF
NA TRBJ2-5 NA TRBV20-1 TGCAGTGCCAGGTTGGGAGAGACCCAGTACTTC CSARLGETQYF
NA TRBJ2-3 once TRBV10-2 TGCGCCAGCACCCTGGGACAAGAGAGCACAGATACGCAGTATTTT CASTLGQESTDTQYF
NA TRBJ1-4 NA TRBV19 TGTGCCACCGGGCGGACCACGGTCAAAGTGTGGCTGTTTTTT CATGRTTVKVWLFF
NA TRBJ1-5 NA TRBV21-1 TGTGAGGACAGGGATTATAGCAATCAGCCCCAGCATTTT CEDRDYSNQPQHF
NA TRBJ1-4 NA TRBV7-9 TGTGCCAGCAGCGGCATGGTATTAGCAGATGGAAAACTGTTTTTT CASSGMVLADGKLFF
NA TRBJ1-3 few TRBV11-1 TGTGCCAGCAGTTTCGTGGGGCAATCTGGAAACACCATATATTTT CASSFVGQSGNTIYF
NA TRBJ2-7 NA TRBV5-1 TGCGCCAGCAGCCTAGGCAGGGACCTCTACGAGCAGTACTTC CASSLGRDLYEQYF
NA TRBJ2-7 NA TRBV2 TGTGCCAGCAGTGAGCAGGGAACCTACGAGCAGTACTTC CASSEQGTYEQYF
NA TRBJ2-5 NA TRBV7-2 TGTGCCAGCAGCTGGGGGTTTGGGGAGACCCAGTACTTC CASSWGFGETQYF
TRBD1 TRBJ2-1 NA TRBV18 TGTGCCAGCTCACCCCTCCGGGACAGCAACAATGAGCAGTTCTTC CASSPLRDSNNEQFF
NA TRBJ2-1 NA TRBV2 TGTGCCAGCAGCGTTCTTGGGGGACATGATAGGAATGAGCAGTTCTTC CASSVLGGHDRNEQFF
NA TRBJ1-3 NA TRBV3-1/TRBV3-2 TGTGCCAGCAGTGGTGGAGTATCTGGAAACACCATATATTTT CASSGGVSGNTIYF
TRBD1 TRBJ2-2 NA TRBV7-9 TGTGCCGGACCCCGGACAGGGACGAACACCGGGGAGCTGTTTTTT CAGPRTGTNTGELFF
NA TRBJ2-3 NA TRBV6-5 TGTGCCAGCAGTTCGCCAGGAGACACAGATACGCAGTATTTT CASSSPGDTDTQYF
TRBD2 TRBJ2-3 NA TRBV5-1 TGCGCCAGCAGCTTGCGGCCGGGAGGAGATGCAGATACGCAGTATTTT CASSLRPGGDADTQYF
TRBD1 TRBJ2-5 NA TRBV5-1 TGCGCCAGCAGCTCGCAGGGACAGTCGCTTCTCCGAGAGACCCAGTACTTC CASSSQGQSLLRETQYF
NA TRBJ1-2 NA TRBV29-1 TGCAGCGTGAAAAGGGTTGGCACCGCTCACACCTTC CSVKRVGTAHTF
NA TRBJ2-1 NA TRBV12-3/TRBV12-4 TGTGCCAGCAGTTTTAGACCCTACAATGAGCAGTTCTTC CASSFRPYNEQFF
NA TRBJ1-2 NA TRBV5-1 TGCGCCAGCAGCTTGGCAGGGTCTAACTATGGCTACACCTTC CASSLAGSNYGYTF
NA TRBJ2-2 many TRBV24-1 TGTGCCACCAGTGACCCGCCGGACATTTATAGTGGGATCGGGGAGCTGTTTTTT CATSDPPDIYSGIGELFF
NA TRBJ1-2 NA TRBV30 TGTGCCTGGAGTGCCTCGGTTAACTATGGCTACACCTTC CAWSASVNYGYTF
NA TRBJ2-5 NA TRBV25-1 TGTGCCAGCAGTGAACGGGTTGGAGGTCAAGAGACCCAGTACTTC CASSERVGGQETQYF